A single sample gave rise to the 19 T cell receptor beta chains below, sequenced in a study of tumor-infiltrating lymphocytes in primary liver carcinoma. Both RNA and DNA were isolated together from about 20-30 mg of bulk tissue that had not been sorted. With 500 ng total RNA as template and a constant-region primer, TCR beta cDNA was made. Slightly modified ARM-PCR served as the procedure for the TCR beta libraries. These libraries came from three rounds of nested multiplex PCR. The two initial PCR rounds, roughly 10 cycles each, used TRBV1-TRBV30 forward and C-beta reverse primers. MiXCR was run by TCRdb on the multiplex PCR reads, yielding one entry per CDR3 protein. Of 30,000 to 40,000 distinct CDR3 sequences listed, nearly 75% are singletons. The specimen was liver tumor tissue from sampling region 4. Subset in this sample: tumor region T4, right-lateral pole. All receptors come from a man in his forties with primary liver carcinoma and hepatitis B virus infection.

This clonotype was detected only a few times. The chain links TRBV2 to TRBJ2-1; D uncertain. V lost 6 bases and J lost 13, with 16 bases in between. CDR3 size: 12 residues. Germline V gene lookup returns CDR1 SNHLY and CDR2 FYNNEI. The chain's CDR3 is CASRPETTIQFF. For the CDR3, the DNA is TGTGCCAGCAGACCTGAAACTACTATACAGTTCTTC.

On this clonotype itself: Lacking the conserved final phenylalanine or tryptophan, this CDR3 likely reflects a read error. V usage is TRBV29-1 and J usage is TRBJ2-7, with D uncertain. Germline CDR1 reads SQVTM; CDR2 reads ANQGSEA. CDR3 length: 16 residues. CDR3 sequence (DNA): TGCAGTGCCATTACATCTGGGATCGGCACTCCCTACGAGCAGTACCTC. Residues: CSAITSGIGTPYEQYL.

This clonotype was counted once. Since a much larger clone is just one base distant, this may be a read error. The CDR3 reads CVSSSDTAHNEQLF. CDR3 DNA: TGTGTCAGCAGCTCAGACACTGCCCACAATGAGCAGCTCTTC. The chain employs TRBV7-9 and TRBJ2-1; D remains ambiguous. The CDR3 extends over 14 amino acids. CDR1 is SEHNR, CDR2 FQNEAQ, per germline (reference sequence).

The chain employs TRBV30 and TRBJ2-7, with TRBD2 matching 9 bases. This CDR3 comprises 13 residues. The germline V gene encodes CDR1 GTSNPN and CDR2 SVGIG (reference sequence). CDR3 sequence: CVSSGRRLSEQYF. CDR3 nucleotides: TGTGTCTCCAGCGGGAGGCGCCTCTCCGAGCAGTACTTC.

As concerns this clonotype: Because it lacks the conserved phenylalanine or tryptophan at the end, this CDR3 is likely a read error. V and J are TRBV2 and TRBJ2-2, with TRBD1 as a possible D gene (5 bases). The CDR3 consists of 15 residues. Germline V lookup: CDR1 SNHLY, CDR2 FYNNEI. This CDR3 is CVSSRTRPNAGELFY. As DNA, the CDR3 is TGTGTCAGCAGTCGGACACGCCCGAACGCCGGGGAGCTGTTTTAT.

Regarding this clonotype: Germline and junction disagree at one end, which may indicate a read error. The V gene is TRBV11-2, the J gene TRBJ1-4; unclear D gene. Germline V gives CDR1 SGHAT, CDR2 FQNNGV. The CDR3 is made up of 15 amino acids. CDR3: CASSPGTFPGEKPSF. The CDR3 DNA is TGTGCCAGCAGCCCAGGAACCTTCCCGGGTGAAAAACCGTCTTTT. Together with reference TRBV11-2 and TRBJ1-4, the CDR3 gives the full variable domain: EAGVAQSPRYKIIEKRQSVAFWCNPISGHATLYWYQQILGQGPKLLIQFQNNGVVDDSQLPKDRFSAERLKGVDSTLKIQPAKLEDSAVYLCASSPGTFPGEKPSFGSGTQLSVL.

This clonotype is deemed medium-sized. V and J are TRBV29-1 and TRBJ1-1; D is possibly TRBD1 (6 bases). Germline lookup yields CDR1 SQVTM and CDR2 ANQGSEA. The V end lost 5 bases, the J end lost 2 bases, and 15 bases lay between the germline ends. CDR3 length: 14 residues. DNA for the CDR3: TGCAGCGTTCTTCGGACAGACAGCAACACTGAAGCTTTCTTT. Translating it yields CSVLRTDSNTEAFF.

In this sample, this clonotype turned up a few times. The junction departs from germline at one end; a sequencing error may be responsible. CDR3 sequence reads: CSVSGTGASYTQCF. CDR3 nucleotide sequence: TGCAGCGTTTCCGGGACAGGGGCGTCGTATACGCAGTGTTTT. The chain employs TRBV29-1 and TRBJ2-3, with 10 bases matching TRBD1. CDR3 size: 14 residues. Germline lookup yields CDR1 SQVTM and CDR2 ANQGSEA.

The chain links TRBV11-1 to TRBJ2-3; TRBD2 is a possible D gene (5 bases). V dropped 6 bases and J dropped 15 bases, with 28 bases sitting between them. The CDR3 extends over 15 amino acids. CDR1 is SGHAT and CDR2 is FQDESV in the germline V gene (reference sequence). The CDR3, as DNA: TGTGCCAGCAGTTTGCCGAGGGAGAGCGCAGATACGCGATATTTT. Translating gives CASSLPRESADTRYF.

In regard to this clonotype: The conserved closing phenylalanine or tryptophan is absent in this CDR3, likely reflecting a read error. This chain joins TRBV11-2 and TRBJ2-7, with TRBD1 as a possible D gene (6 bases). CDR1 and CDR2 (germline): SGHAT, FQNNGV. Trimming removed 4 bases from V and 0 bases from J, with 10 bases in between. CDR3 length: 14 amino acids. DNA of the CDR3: TGTGCCAGCAGCTCCGACAGGAACTCCTACGAGCAGTACTAC. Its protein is CASSSDRNSYEQYY.

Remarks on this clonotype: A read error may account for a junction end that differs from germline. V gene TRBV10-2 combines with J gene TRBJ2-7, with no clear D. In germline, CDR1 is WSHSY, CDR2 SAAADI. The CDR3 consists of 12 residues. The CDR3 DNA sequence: TGCGCCAGCGGTGTCGCGGTGGGTGAGCAGTATTTC. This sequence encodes CASGVAVGEQYF.

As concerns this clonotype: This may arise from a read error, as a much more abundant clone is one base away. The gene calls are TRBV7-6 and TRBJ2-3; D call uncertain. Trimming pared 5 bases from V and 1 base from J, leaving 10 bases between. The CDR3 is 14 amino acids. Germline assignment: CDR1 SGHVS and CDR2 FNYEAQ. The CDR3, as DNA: TGTGCCAGCAGCCACCTGAGAGGCACAGATACGCAGTATTTT. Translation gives CASSHLRGTDTQYF. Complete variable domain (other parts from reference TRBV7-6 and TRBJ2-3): GAGVSQSPRYKVTKRGQDVALRCDPISGHVSLYWYRQALGQGPEFLTYFNYEAQQDKSGLPNDRFSAERPEGSISTLTIQRTEQRDSAMYRCASSHLRGTDTQYFGPGTRLTVL.

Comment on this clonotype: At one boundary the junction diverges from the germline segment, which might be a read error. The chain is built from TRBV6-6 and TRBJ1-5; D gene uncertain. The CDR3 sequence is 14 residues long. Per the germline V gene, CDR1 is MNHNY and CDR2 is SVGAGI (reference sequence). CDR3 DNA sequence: TGTGCCAGCAGTTTGGGCAGCGGCAATCAGTCTCAGCACTTT. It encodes CASSLGSGNQSQHF.

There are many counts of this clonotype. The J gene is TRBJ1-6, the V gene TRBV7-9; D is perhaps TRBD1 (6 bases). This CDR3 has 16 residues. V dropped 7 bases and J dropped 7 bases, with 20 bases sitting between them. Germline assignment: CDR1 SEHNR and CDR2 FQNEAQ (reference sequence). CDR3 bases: TGTGCCAGCATAGGCCAGGGGAATATTGGCAATTCACCCCTCCACTTT. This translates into CASIGQGNIGNSPLHF.

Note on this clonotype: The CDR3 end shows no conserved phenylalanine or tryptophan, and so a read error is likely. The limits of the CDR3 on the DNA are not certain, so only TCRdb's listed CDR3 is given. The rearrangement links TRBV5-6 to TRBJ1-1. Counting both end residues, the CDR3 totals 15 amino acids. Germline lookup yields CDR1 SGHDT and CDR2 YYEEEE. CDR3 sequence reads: CASSFPGLIPTESFL.

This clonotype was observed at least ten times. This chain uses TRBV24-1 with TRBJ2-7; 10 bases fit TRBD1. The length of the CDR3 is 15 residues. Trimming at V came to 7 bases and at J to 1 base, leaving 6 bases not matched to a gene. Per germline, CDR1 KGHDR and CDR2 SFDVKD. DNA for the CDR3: TGTGCCACCAGGCGGCCGGGACAGGGGTCCTACGAGCAGTACTTC. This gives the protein CATRRPGQGSYEQYF.

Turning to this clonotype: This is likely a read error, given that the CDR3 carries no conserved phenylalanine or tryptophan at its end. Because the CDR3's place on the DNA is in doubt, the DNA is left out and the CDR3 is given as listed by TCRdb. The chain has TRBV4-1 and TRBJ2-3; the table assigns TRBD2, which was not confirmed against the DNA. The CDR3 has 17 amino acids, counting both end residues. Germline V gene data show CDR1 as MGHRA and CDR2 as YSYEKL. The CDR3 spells CASSQVASGGSNPTRYC.

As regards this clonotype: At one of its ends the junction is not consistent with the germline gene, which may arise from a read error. The DNA for the CDR3 is TGTGCCAGCAGTTACGCTGGACTCTCTGGGCCCAACGTCCTGAGTTTC. Encoded protein: CASSYAGLSGPNVLSF. The gene calls are TRBV6-2 or TRBV6-3 and TRBJ2-6; a weak D match, TRBD2 (5 bases). The CDR3 loop spans 16 amino acids. Germline CDR1 is MNHEY and CDR2 is SVGEGT.

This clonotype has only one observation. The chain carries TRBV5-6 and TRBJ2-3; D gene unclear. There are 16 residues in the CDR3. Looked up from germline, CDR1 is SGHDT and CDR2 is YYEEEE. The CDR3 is CASSLTLGDSTDTQYF. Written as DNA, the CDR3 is TGTGCAAGTAGCTTGACGCTTGGAGATAGCACAGATACGCAGTATTTT.